The next 11 T cell receptor beta chains were all read from a single sample in a study of blood T cells in healthy people across ages. The use of a sample-barcoded 5' primer and a J-beta primer mix characterized a second PCR of roughly 7 to 11 cycles. Via MiXCR, TCRdb re-called the 5' RACE reads, giving one row per CDR3 protein. This sample has approximately 790,000 distinct CDR3 sequences, with around 62% found just once. The specimen sequenced was blood. The receptors shown here come from a man aged 30 to 39 in good health.

V and J are TRBV7-6 and TRBJ2-5; either TRBD1 or TRBD2 may supply D (5 bases each). The J call may not be correct, given that the DNA end is closer to TRBJ2-7. This CDR3 region has 17 residues. Looked up from germline, CDR1 is SGHVS and CDR2 is FNYEAQ. DNA for the CDR3: TGTGCCAGCAGCTTACCAGCAGGGACCCCGGGATCCAACGAGCAGTACTTC. It yields the protein CASSLPAGTPGSNEQYF.

The J gene is TRBJ2-6, the V gene TRBV29-1; 7 nucleotides agree with TRBD2. V gave up 6 bases and J gave up 0 bases; unmatched junction bases: 2. Looked up from germline, CDR1 is SQVTM and CDR2 is ANQGSEA. The length of the CDR3 is 14 residues. The CDR3 DNA reads TGCAGCGTGGGGGGGAGCTCTGGGGCCAACGTCCTGACTTTC. Amino acid sequence: CSVGGSSGANVLTF.

V and J are TRBV28 and TRBJ1-2; no clear D gene. The germline CDR1 and CDR2 sequences are MDHEN and SYDVKM. There are 14 residues in the CDR3. Trimming left V 5 bases short and J 4 bases short, with 14 bases between. As DNA, the CDR3 is TGTGCCAGCAGTCCCCCAATGACGGGCTATGGCTACACCTTC. Its translation is CASSPPMTGYGYTF.

The chain links TRBV6-5 to TRBJ2-7; unclear D gene. The CDR3 is made up of 13 amino acids. The ends were cut back, 10 bases at V and 0 bases at J, with 13 bases in the middle. Germline V gene sequence: CDR1 MNHEY, CDR2 SVGAGI. DNA for the CDR3: TGTGCCACTTCGTACGGCTACTCCTACGAGCAGTACTTC. Amino acid sequence: CATSYGYSYEQYF.

The sample holds a few counts of this clonotype. J is TRBJ2-7 and V is TRBV13; D is unclear. Trimming took off 5 bases at V and 2 bases at J, with 13 bases between the two ends. The germline V gene has CDR1 PRHDT and CDR2 FYEKMQ (reference sequence). The CDR3 consists of 14 residues. CDR3 bases: TGTGCCAGCAGCCCAGCCGCTGTGGCCTACGAGCAGTACTTC. This gives the protein CASSPAAVAYEQYF.

Of note for this clonotype: Its ends do not fully match the called genes, so a read error is possible. The V and J genes are TRBV3-1 and TRBJ1-2; possibly TRBD1 for D (6 bases). Germline V gives CDR1 LGHDT, CDR2 YNNKEL (reference sequence). There are 13 residues in the CDR3. In DNA, the CDR3 is TGTGCCAGTAGCCATGACAGGAACTATGGCTACACCTTC. It codes for CASSHDRNYGYTF. The full variable domain, with the rest looked up from reference TRBV3-1 and TRBJ1-2, is DTAVSQTPKYLVTQMGNDKSIKCEQNLGHDTMYWYKQDSKKFLKIMFSYNNKELIINETVPNRFSPKSPDKAHLNLHINSLELGDSAVYFCASSHDRNYGYTFGSGTRLTVV.

This clonotype was seen a few times. The rearrangement joins TRBV24-1 to TRBJ2-5; 8 bases agree with TRBD1. CDR1 and CDR2 from the germline V gene are KGHDR and SFDVKD. The CDR3 length is 14 residues. J gave up 1 base and V 6 bases, and 3 bases lay outside the gene matches. The CDR3 here is CATSPDRGQETQYF. CDR3 DNA: TGTGCCACCAGTCCCGACAGGGGCCAAGAGACCCAGTACTTC.

The J gene is TRBJ2-7, the V gene TRBV29-1; tentative D call: TRBD1 (5 bases). This CDR3 spans 12 amino acids. Germline V gene sequence: CDR1 SQVTM, CDR2 ANQGSEA. Trimming took 7 bases from V and 7 from J, leaving 17 bases between them. CDR3: CSGRVSYNEQYF. Here the CDR3 DNA reads TGCAGCGGCAGGGTCTCCTACAATGAGCAGTACTTC.

The chain uses TRBV5-1 and TRBJ2-1; 7 nucleotides line up with TRBD2. This CDR3 has 15 residues. Germline V CDR1 and CDR2: SGHRS, YFSETQ. V was pared by 4 bases and J by 3 bases, with 7 bases of the junction left unmatched. The CDR3 loop reads CASSPAGVYYNEQFF. The CDR3 nucleotides are TGCGCCAGCAGCCCGGCGGGGGTTTACTACAATGAGCAGTTCTTC.

In its sample, this clonotype was seen many times. The chain carries TRBV28 and TRBJ2-3; D possibly corresponds to TRBD1 (6 bases). Germline-derived CDR1 and CDR2 are MDHEN and SYDVKM. The CDR3 has 13 residues. V was trimmed by 5 bases and J by 6 bases, leaving 12 bases between them. The CDR3 nucleotides are TGTGCCAGCAGTCCTGGGACACTGGATACGCAGTATTTT. This translates into CASSPGTLDTQYF.

The chain recombines TRBV10-3 with TRBJ2-5, with D perhaps matching TRBD1 (6 bases). The CDR3 contains 12 residues. Trimming took off 11 bases at V and 1 base at J, with 11 bases between the two ends. CDR1 is ENHRY and CDR2 is SYGVKD in the germline V gene. CDR3 region: CAQRTAQETQYF. Written as DNA, the CDR3 is TGTGCCCAAAGGACAGCCCAAGAGACCCAGTACTTC.